This paragraph reports one T cell receptor (beta chain). Its binding antigen is unknown. Base qualities are not provided; no much larger clone lies one nucleotide away. This entry comes from a study of T cell changes during pregnancy in multiple sclerosis (dated 2019 in TCRdb). For the wider study: The study looked at changes in the T cell repertoire across pregnancy in women with multiple sclerosis.

A distance of 15 bases separates the germline ends of V and J, which lose 5 bases and 4 bases respectively. CDR1 MNHEY and CDR2 SMNVEV are derived from the germline V gene (reference sequence). Counted from cysteine to phenylalanine, this CDR3 has 15 amino acids. Only the CDR3 DNA stays, 45 bases, in frame from base 1. Library method: the immunoSEQ multiplex PCR assay. TCRdb limited this immuneACCESS table to in-frame rearrangements with V and J called. A share of clones is missing; checked studies link under half to unresolved V genes, and the rest is unexplained. Recorded for this sample are roughly 35,000 clones; 75% to 95% of them occurred a single time. Clones ranked in the top ten supply around 13% of the sample.

This material consisted of CD8+ T cells from peripheral blood mononuclear cells, taken in the first trimester of pregnancy. Recombination connected TRBV27 to TRBJ2-1, with TRBD2 as a weak D call on 6 bases. The clonotype comes from a female donor with multiple sclerosis, enrolled in a pregnancy study. The CDR3 in this case is CASSAYGGTYNEQFF. The DNA sequence follows: TGTGCCAGCAGTGCCTACGGCGGGACTTACAATGAGCAGTTCTTC.